The 32 T cell receptor beta chains listed next were all sequenced from one sample in a study of blood T cell repertoires in COVID-19. Repertoires were generated with immunoSEQ multiplex PCR, while TCRdb's copy carries only in-frame clones and drops some. The data show more than 140,000 clones, more than 65% seen once. Specimen: peripheral blood. These receptors all stem from a woman aged 45-59 years in a cohort sampled during active or convalescent COVID-19.

This rearrangement joins TRBV30 to TRBJ2-7, with 15 bases identical to TRBD2. Per the germline V gene, CDR1 is GTSNPN and CDR2 is SVGIG (reference sequence). J lost 3 bases, V lost 8 bases, and 2 bases had no gene match. This CDR3 contains 13 residues. CDR3 in DNA: TGTGCCGGACTAGCGGGGGGGTTCTACGAGCAGTACTTC. It yields the protein CAGLAGGFYEQYF.

This rearrangement joins TRBV7-9 to TRBJ2-3, with unresolved D. Germline V gene lookup returns CDR1 SEHNR and CDR2 FQNEAQ (reference sequence). Trimming pared 3 bases from V and 4 bases from J, leaving 5 bases between. The length of the CDR3 is 12 residues. The CDR3 sequence is CASSFIADTQYF. CDR3 nucleotides: TGTGCCAGCAGCTTTATCGCAGATACGCAGTATTTT.

The J gene is TRBJ2-7, the V gene TRBV10-3; D may be TRBD1 (5 bases). The V gene's germline CDR1 is ENHRY and CDR2 SYGVKD. Trimming cost V 4 bases and J 2 bases, with 9 bases left between them. The CDR3 sequence is 13 residues long. CDR3 in DNA: TGTGCCATCAGTGTTCAGGGCGCCTACGAGCAGTACTTC. Translated: CAISVQGAYEQYF.

This clone was seen a single time. The chain joins TRBV7-3 to TRBJ1-1; 8 bases fit TRBD1. The J segment lost 4 bases and the V segment lost 5 bases, leaving 3 bases of the junction unmatched. CDR3 length: 13 residues. In germline, CDR1 is SGHTA, CDR2 FQGTGA. CDR3 region: CASSPDRVTEAFF. The DNA of the CDR3 is TGTGCCAGCAGCCCGGACAGGGTCACTGAAGCTTTCTTT.

The chain links TRBV4-1 to TRBJ1-2, with D perhaps TRBD1 (6 bases). V lost 1 base to trimming and J lost 1 base, with 13 bases between them. From germline, CDR1 is MGHRA and CDR2 YSYEKL. This CDR3 is 16 amino acids long. CDR3 DNA: TGCGCCAGCAGCCAAGGGAGCTTCAGGGGTAACTATGGCTACACCTTC. As protein: CASSQGSFRGNYGYTF.

The chain is built from TRBV7-2 and TRBJ2-7, with 10 bases identical to TRBD2. The CDR3 loop spans 16 amino acids. The ends lost 3 bases at V and 0 bases at J; junction bases unmatched: 5. Germline assignment: CDR1 SGHTA and CDR2 FQGNSA. Here the CDR3 reads CASSFSGGRISYEQYF. The CDR3 nucleotides read TGTGCCAGCAGCTTTAGCGGGGGGCGGATCTCCTACGAGCAGTACTTC.

This clone was counted only a few times. This rearrangement joins TRBV5-1 to TRBJ1-2; D gene ambiguous. In germline, CDR1 is SGHRS, CDR2 YFSETQ. The ends were cut back, 5 bases at V and 0 bases at J, with 5 bases in the middle. CDR3 length equals 12 residues. CDR3 region: CASSSSNYGYTF. The CDR3 DNA is TGCGCCAGCAGTTCGTCTAACTATGGCTACACCTTC.

This sequence joins TRBV4-3 and TRBJ2-1; D not resolved. Trimming cost V 2 bases and J 7 bases, with 9 bases left between them. This CDR3 spans 13 amino acids. Germline CDR1 reads LGHNA; CDR2 reads YSLEER. The CDR3 nucleotides read TGCGCCAGCAGCCAATCCCTATTGAATGAGCAGTTCTTC. This translates into CASSQSLLNEQFF.

The CDR3 reads CASSLAGGTYEQYF. The CDR3, as DNA: TGCGCCAGCAGCTTAGCAGGGGGCACGTACGAGCAGTACTTC. The gene calls are TRBV5-1 and TRBJ2-7; 8 nucleotides line up with TRBD1. The V gene end was trimmed by 2 bases and the J gene end by 4 bases; junction bases not matched to a gene: 5. Germline CDR1 reads SGHRS; CDR2 reads YFSETQ. There are 14 residues in the CDR3.

The chain employs TRBV4-3 and TRBJ2-7; 8 nucleotides align to TRBD1. The germline gives CDR1 LGHNA, CDR2 YSLEER. V lost 2 bases and J lost 4; bases outside the gene matches: 4. The CDR3 sequence is 14 residues long. The CDR3 here is CASSQTTGAYEQYF. The DNA for the CDR3 is TGCGCCAGCAGCCAAACGACAGGGGCGTACGAGCAGTACTTC.

This chain connects TRBV9 to TRBJ1-6, with 9 positions matching TRBD1. The germline gives CDR1 SGDLS, CDR2 YYNGEE. CDR3 length: 16 amino acids. Trimming removed 3 bases from V and 8 bases from J; junction bases left unmatched: 9. CDR3 nucleotides: TGTGCCAGCAGCGCTACGGGACAGGGAAATCATTCACCCCTCCACTTT. Its protein product is CASSATGQGNHSPLHF.

This rearrangement joins TRBV7-8 to TRBJ2-2; TRBD1 is a possible D gene (5 bases). Germline CDR1 SGHVS, CDR2 FQNEAQ. This CDR3 is 16 amino acids long. Trimming cost V 4 bases and J 8 bases, with 20 bases left between them. CDR3 loop: CASSSRQGSFRGELFF. The CDR3 nucleotides read TGTGCCAGCAGCTCCCGGCAGGGCAGCTTTAGGGGGGAGCTGTTTTTT.

The rearrangement links TRBV10-3 to TRBJ1-3; 9 nucleotides line up with TRBD1. Trimming cost V 10 bases and J 0 bases; bases outside gene matches: 7. The CDR3 spans 15 residues. Germline loops: CDR1 ENHRY, CDR2 SYGVKD. In nucleotides, the CDR3 is TGTGCCACAAAAGGACAGGGGAACTCTGGAAACACCATATATTTT. Residues: CATKGQGNSGNTIYF.

The CDR3 region has the DNA TGTGCCAGCAGCTTAACACAGGGGGCGCGGGAAAAACTGTTTTTT. Amino acids: CASSLTQGAREKLFF. The chain joins TRBV7-8 to TRBJ1-4, with 9 bases lining up with TRBD1. V shed 2 bases and J 8 bases; nucleotides not matched to a gene: 6. The germline CDR1 and CDR2 sequences are SGHVS and FQNEAQ. The CDR3 is 15 residues long.

Only one count was recorded for this clone. V and J are TRBV3-1 (or the pseudogene TRBV3-2) and TRBJ1-4; D remains unclear. The germline V and J ends were trimmed by 1 base and 0 bases, with 15 bases remaining between them. Germline CDR1 and CDR2: LGHDT and YNNKEL (reference sequence). The length of the CDR3 is 18 residues. CDR3 in DNA: TGTGCCAGCAGCCAAGGGAGGCGCCGAATCCCAACTAATGAAAAACTGTTTTTT. Translation gives CASSQGRRRIPTNEKLFF.

The V call is TRBV18, the J call TRBJ1-2, with 9 bases aligning to TRBD1. There are 16 residues in the CDR3. Losses at the gene ends were 2 bases for V and 5 bases for J; bases not matched to a gene: 9. Per the germline V gene, CDR1 is KGHSH and CDR2 is LQKENI. This CDR3 reads CASSPGVDRGLYGYTF. In DNA, the CDR3 is TGTGCCAGCTCACCAGGGGTGGACAGGGGACTTTATGGCTACACCTTC.

The chain has TRBV10-1 and TRBJ1-2, with D unresolved. The CDR3 loop spans 11 amino acids. Germline CDR1 reads WNHNN; CDR2 reads SYGVQD (reference sequence). The V end was cut by 2 bases, the J end by 14 bases, with 12 bases between. Written as DNA, the CDR3 is TGCGCCAGCAGTGAGCGGAAACAGTCGACCTTC. It encodes CASSERKQSTF.

The gene calls are TRBV5-1 and TRBJ2-5; TRBD1 matches at 7 bases. This CDR3 is built from 15 residues. The germline V gene encodes CDR1 SGHRS and CDR2 YFSETQ. Trimming at V came to 1 base and at J to 5 bases, leaving 8 bases not matched to a gene. CDR3 DNA sequence: TGCGCCAGCAGCTTGCAATTACAGGGGACCGAGACCCAGTACTTC. Protein sequence: CASSLQLQGTETQYF.

This chain joins TRBV10-2 and TRBJ1-2; 9 bases are a match to TRBD1. The CDR3 is 12 amino acids. The V gene's germline CDR1 is WSHSY and CDR2 SAAADI. Trimming removed 8 bases from V and 7 bases from J; junction bases left unmatched: 5. CDR3 sequence reads: CASGRDRVGYTF. DNA for the CDR3: TGCGCCAGCGGACGGGACAGGGTTGGCTACACCTTC.

This clone was found once. This rearrangement joins TRBV6-2 or TRBV6-3 to TRBJ1-1, with D perhaps TRBD1 (5 bases). Germline values: CDR1 MNHEY, CDR2 SVGEGT. The CDR3 length is 15 residues. V lost 2 bases and J lost 0, with 10 bases in between. CDR3 residues: CASSYRGLMNTEAFF. CDR3 nucleotides: TGTGCCAGCAGTTACAGGGGACTCATGAACACTGAAGCTTTCTTT.

This sequence joins TRBV2 and TRBJ2-6, with D unclear. Trimming left V 6 bases short and J 3 bases short, with 6 bases between. The CDR3 runs to 13 residues. Looked up from germline, CDR1 is SNHLY and CDR2 is FYNNEI. The CDR3 here is CASRGFGANVLTF. DNA for the CDR3: TGTGCCAGCAGGGGCTTTGGGGCCAACGTCCTGACTTTC.

In DNA form, the CDR3 reads TGTGCCAGCAGTGAAAGACAGGGATCTAATGAAAAACTGTTTTTT. Its protein product is CASSERQGSNEKLFF. The chain combines TRBV2 with TRBJ1-4, with 7 nucleotides matching TRBD1. Germline V CDR1 and CDR2: SNHLY, FYNNEI. The V gene end was trimmed by 2 bases and the J gene end by 3 bases; junction bases not matched to a gene: 3. The CDR3 sequence is 15 residues long.

This chain uses TRBV27 with TRBJ2-7; D is undetermined. The CDR3 has 11 amino acids. Germline V gene sequence: CDR1 MNHEY, CDR2 SMNVEV (reference sequence). Trimming took off 4 bases at V and 3 bases at J, with 4 bases between the two ends. As DNA, the CDR3 is TGTGCCAGCAGTTCCCACTACGAGCAGTACTTC. Amino acids: CASSSHYEQYF.

The chain is built from TRBV11-2 and TRBJ1-2, with 9 bases identical to TRBD1. V trimming: 6 bases; J trimming: 7 bases; junction bases outside the gene matches: 6. This CDR3 has 13 amino acids. Germline CDR1 and CDR2: SGHAT and FQNNGV. The CDR3 nucleotides read TGTGCCAGCAGATCGGGACAGGGCCCTGGCTACACCTTC. Residues: CASRSGQGPGYTF.

The genes are TRBV4-3 and TRBJ2-1; no clear D gene. The V gene lost 0 bases and the J gene lost 10 bases, with 16 bases spanning the gap. Looked up from germline, CDR1 is LGHNA and CDR2 is YSLEER. CDR3 length equals 15 residues. The CDR3 loop reads CASSQDGVKTREQFF. In nucleotides, the CDR3 is TGCGCCAGCAGCCAAGACGGCGTGAAAACCAGGGAGCAGTTCTTC.

This chain joins TRBV2 and TRBJ2-6; D is perhaps TRBD2 (5 bases). The CDR3 covers 14 residues. The V gene's germline CDR1 is SNHLY and CDR2 FYNNEI. Deletions cut 7 bases from V and 4 bases from J, with 11 bases between. The CDR3 region has the DNA TGTGCCAGCACCCCGACGGGGGGGGCCAACGTCCTGACTTTC. Encoded protein: CASTPTGGANVLTF.

J is TRBJ2-7 and V is TRBV2, with unresolved D. The CDR3 has 16 amino acids. Germline lookup yields CDR1 SNHLY and CDR2 FYNNEI. The V end lost 5 bases, the J end lost 0 bases, and 17 bases lay between the germline ends. The CDR3 here is CASSSTFGSISYEQYF. CDR3 in DNA: TGTGCCAGCAGTTCCACCTTCGGGTCGATCTCCTACGAGCAGTACTTC.

The rearrangement uses TRBV6-1 and TRBJ1-2; tentatively, D is TRBD1 (6 bases). There are 17 residues in the CDR3. The V end was cut by 1 base, the J end by 4 bases, with 19 bases between. Germline V gene lookup returns CDR1 MNHNS and CDR2 SASEGT. The CDR3 sequence is CASSEGGRGHSSYGYTF. In DNA, the CDR3 is TGTGCCAGCAGTGAAGGAGGCAGGGGACACTCTAGCTATGGCTACACCTTC.

The V call is TRBV4-1, the J call TRBJ2-7; tentatively, D is TRBD1 (6 bases). The length of the CDR3 is 15 residues. Germline CDR1 and CDR2: MGHRA and YSYEKL. V gave up 0 bases and J gave up 2 bases, with 11 bases separating them. CDR3: CASSQDGTNPYEQYF. The CDR3 DNA reads TGCGCCAGCAGCCAAGATGGGACAAACCCCTACGAGCAGTACTTC.

This chain links TRBV18 with TRBJ1-4, with D perhaps matching TRBD1 (6 bases). V gave up 6 bases and J gave up 4 bases, with 12 bases separating them. CDR1 is KGHSH and CDR2 is LQKENI in the germline V gene. The length of the CDR3 is 14 residues. The CDR3 spells CASSLTGLNEKLFF. CDR3 bases: TGTGCCAGCTCGCTTACAGGGCTTAATGAAAAACTGTTTTTT.

This clone was found many times. This chain links TRBV13 with TRBJ2-7, with TRBD1 matching 7 bases. The CDR3 loop spans 14 amino acids. Trimming took 7 bases from V and 0 from J; bases not matched to a gene: 6. Germline V gene data show CDR1 as PRHDT and CDR2 as FYEKMQ (reference sequence). CDR3 residues: CASTSGQSSYEQYF. The CDR3 coding sequence is TGTGCCAGCACCTCGGGACAGAGCTCCTACGAGCAGTACTTC.

The chain couples TRBV9 to TRBJ2-3; 7 bases are shared with TRBD1. The V gene's germline CDR1 is SGDLS and CDR2 YYNGEE. CDR3 length equals 14 residues. The V segment lost 9 bases and the J segment 2 bases; nucleotides outside the gene matches: 9. CDR3 sequence reads: CATTGPPHTDTQYF. Here the CDR3 DNA reads TGTGCCACGACAGGGCCCCCCCACACAGATACGCAGTATTTT.